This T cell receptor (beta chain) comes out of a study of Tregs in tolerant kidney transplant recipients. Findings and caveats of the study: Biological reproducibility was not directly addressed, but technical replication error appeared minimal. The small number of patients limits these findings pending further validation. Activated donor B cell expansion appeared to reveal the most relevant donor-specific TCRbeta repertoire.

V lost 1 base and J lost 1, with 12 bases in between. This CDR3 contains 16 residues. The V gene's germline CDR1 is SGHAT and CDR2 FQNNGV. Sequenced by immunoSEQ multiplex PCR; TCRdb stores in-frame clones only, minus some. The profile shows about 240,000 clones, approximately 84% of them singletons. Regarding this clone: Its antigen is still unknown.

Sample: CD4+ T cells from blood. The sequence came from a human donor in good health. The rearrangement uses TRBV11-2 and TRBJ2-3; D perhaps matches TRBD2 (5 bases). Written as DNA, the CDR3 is TGTGCCAGCAGCTTAGTTCCAGTCGGGGGCACAGATACGCAGTATTTT. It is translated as CASSLVPVGGTDTQYF.